What follows is one T cell receptor beta chain and its context. The protocol was immunoSEQ multiplex PCR, while the TCRdb copy is restricted to in-frame clones and leaves out a portion. In the table there are 250,000 to 300,000 clones, roughly nine tenths of which are singletons. This record comes from a study of blood T cell repertoires in COVID-19. As for the study in general: Specimens from acute and convalescent COVID-19 originated in the United States, Italy and Spain. T cells, B-cell-depleted T cells, or PBMCs provided the cDNA or gDNA that served as material.

This CDR3 is built from 15 residues. Trimming left V 1 base short and J 1 base short, with 10 bases between. CDR1 and CDR2 from the germline V gene are SNHLY and FYNNEI. Seattle patient enrollment occurred during active infection, with longitudinal follow-up thereafter. This receptor was identified in a woman in her twenties or thirties with COVID-19, enrolled during active disease. V is TRBV2 and J is TRBJ1-1; tentatively, D is TRBD1 (6 bases). Sequencing used peripheral blood. Written as DNA, the CDR3 is TGTGCCAGCAGTGAAGGGTACAGGGCGAACACTGAAGCTTTCTTT. This codes for CASSEGYRANTEAFF.